This TCR beta chain emerged from a study of cytomegalovirus exposure and HLA in healthy donors (dated by TCRdb to 2016 to 2017). Background for the entire study: In an earlier analysis of 550 to 750 of the donors, about 270 Gb of sequence data and approximately 100 million unique TCR beta sequences from 180 million or so T cells were reported. Approximately 300 gigabases of sequencing data and around 85 million unique TCR sequences made up an early release that covered roughly 670 HLA-typed donors. The study combined high-throughput TCR immunosequencing, statistical association of individual TCRs with disease status, and machine learning to predict cytomegalovirus infection status. Four to six DR-DQ haplotypes were handled as single units for association and clustering, since linkage in the cohort was strong. The study aimed to test whether cataloging public T cell receptors could reveal signatures of past pathogen exposure. The number of typed donors differed by locus: about 629-640 for A, B, C, DRB1 and DQB1; 522 for DQA1; approximately 600 for DPA1; and approximately 450 for DPB1. Every discovery cohort repertoire had been produced on one sequencing platform. Donor age, sex, ethnicity and CMV serostatus were compiled alongside the repertoire data. Among a few hundred genotyped donors of the cohort, an average of about 240,000 unique TCR beta nucleotide sequences were sequenced per donor, roughly 18% of them non-productive. HLA typing included class I and class II loci at four-digit resolution. Of the 350 to 450 genotyped donors, 81% were placed in the genetic ancestry cluster associated with self-reported Caucasian donors. A separate validation cohort of over 95 different subjects was used in addition to the roughly 700-subject first cohort. Rather than using new phenotypic data, the later analysis identified candidate immune exposures from TCR beta sequences and from how often those sequences occurred across donors. A later genetic analysis used genome-wide SNP genotypes for about 60% of the roughly 700 donors, treating that subset as a discovery cohort. An earlier analysis of some 500 of the donors used high-throughput TCR beta sequencing to judge whether each TCR beta V gene segment behaved as functional or pseudogenic. The study used immunosequencing to profile the T cell repertoires of some 600 subjects and linked those repertoires to cytomegalovirus serostatus. A later analysis re-analyzed previously published TCR beta repertoires from hundreds of donors and added high-resolution HLA genotyping to study TCR occurrence patterns.

Notes on this clone: Its antigen specificity is not known. It has no much larger one-base neighbor in the sample; base qualities were not kept.

The cohort consisted of fewer than 700 healthy bone marrow donors. At the time of sampling, every cohort member was nominally healthy, though immune exposures that went unrecorded were likely present. The donor tested CMV seronegative, placing the donor among the roughly 340 seronegative members of the cohort. A peripheral blood sample was provided by each donor, and peripheral blood mononuclear cells were used for TCR beta sequencing. The Qiagen DNeasy Blood Extraction Kit was used to extract genomic DNA from the blood cell samples. General conclusions and limits of the study: Roughly uniform sequencing depth across donors was assumed in presence/absence analyses, although this assumption may not hold. Strong co-occurrence of HLA alleles, especially DR and DQ, made assigning TCR associations to individual alleles difficult. An association between a missense DCLRE1C variant and V-gene and J-gene trimming of TCR beta chains was found in a later genetic analysis and replicated in an independent cohort. Broadly in line with IMGT annotations, most TCR beta V segments showed up in productive rearrangements about 90% or about 30% of the time in an earlier analysis of 587 of the donors. For the cohort, immune exposure information was limited to CMV serostatus. Most CMV-associated TCR beta chains appeared to be HLA-restricted in a later analysis, and the HLA associations seemed to be driven largely by CMV exposure. According to the authors, the approach could potentially be generalized to other disease states and immunological phenotypes. A later analysis reported that several top co-occurrence clusters appeared linked to parvovirus B19, influenza, CMV and Epstein-Barr virus. The earlier analysis of 450 to 700 of the donors excluded approximately 15 rarely observed V segments, including chromosome 9 orphons, because counts were too low. HLA typing was unavailable for some donors at each locus, so association tests used only the typed subset. Most TCR sequences were seen in very few donors, while some public TCRs were found in many individuals. A later genetic analysis reported fewer N-insertions in productive TCRs among donors in an Asian-associated ancestry cluster than the roughly 700-donor mean. According to a later analysis, TCR association rates differed among HLA loci, with DRB1 alleles showing the most associated TCRs and HLA-C alleles showing the fewest. Only TCR beta chains were sequenced in this cohort, and the absence of alpha or paired-chain data limited detectable features. In vitro tests confirmed that a few of the cytomegalovirus-associated TCR beta chains recognize cytomegalovirus antigens. The sequencing pipeline was judged likely to have produced a cluster of highly shared sequence variants as a technical artifact. At a false discovery rate of 0.05, a later analysis linked some 18,000 TCR beta sequences to specific HLA alleles. The classifier was reported to diagnose cytomegalovirus status with high specificity and sensitivity in both the original cohort and the validation cohort. The study gave a list of some 150 TCR beta chains associated with cytomegalovirus. Linkage disequilibrium might explain the correlated functional status among segregating V segments, but an unknown experimental factor could not be ruled out. A further reported finding was that TCR beta sequences accurately predicted the HLA-A and HLA-B alleles for most subjects in the first cohort. In a later analysis, HLA-associated TCR beta chains were found to be more clonally expanded and to have lower generation probabilities than equally common non-associated chains. The 87-base-pair reads could not distinguish some IMGT-functional V segments, including TRBV6-2 and TRBV6-3, so those segments were excluded.

V loses 3 bases, J loses 6 bases, and the germline ends lie 17 bases apart. The germline V gene specifies MDHEN as CDR1 and SYDVKM as CDR2. The CDR3 measures 16 amino acids from cysteine to phenylalanine. The only DNA kept is the CDR3, 48 bases in frame from the first base. Library preparation was by the immunoSEQ multiplex PCR assay. A mixture of 60 forward primers for TCR Vbeta segments and 13 reverse primers for TCR Jbeta segments was used in the multiplex PCR. A multiplex PCR assay on genomic DNA amplified the CDR3 region of rearranged TCR beta genes. On the Illumina HiSeq System, the amplified TCR beta libraries were sequenced as 87-base-pair reads. The authors processed their data as follows. A later analysis tallied about 77 million unique TCR beta chains across the 666 repertoires, and approximately 11 million of those chains were shared by two or more donors. To remove PCR and sequencing errors, raw reads were error-corrected and collapsed into unique sequences using a nearest-neighbor algorithm that merged closely related sequences. To assign V, D and J gene segments, CDR3 sequences were aligned to IMGT reference sequences. For a sequence to be retained, a match of at least six nucleotides to both a V gene segment and a J gene segment was required. A rearrangement was called productive if the CDR3 had no stop codons and remained in frame with V and J, and every other rearrangement was called non-productive. Following IMGT convention, CDR3 was defined as the stretch from the second conserved V-encoded cysteine to the conserved J-encoded phenylalanine. The earlier analysis of some 580 of the donors excluded any sequence lacking an unambiguous match to a single V gene segment. An earlier analysis of 587 of the donors classified V segments as functional when productive rearrangements were above 56.7% and as segregating when the standard deviation between donors was above 5%. To diagnose cytomegalovirus status from the catalog of TCR beta chain sequences, a statistical classification framework was built. In a later analysis, V and J genes were assigned by comparing TCR nucleotide sequences against IMGT/GENE-DB human TR gene sequences. Using the TCRdist pipeline, a later analysis assigned CDR3 sequences along with most-parsimonious VDJ recombination scenarios. A later analysis defined each TCR beta chain by its CDR3 amino acid sequence plus V-gene family, and excluded reads lacking a unique V-gene family. In a later analysis, several hundred highly shared, low-generation-probability nucleotide sequences were removed to address suspected cross-contamination and a sequencing artifact. For each public chain, a later analysis derived a clonal expansion index from normalized ranks of inferred template counts within each repertoire. Generation probabilities in a later analysis came from a VDJ recombination model fitted to out-of-frame rearrangements, and those results were checked against IGoR. Hypergeometric tests were used in a later analysis to score TCR-TCR, TCR-HLA and TCR-CMV co-occurrence, with a repertoire-size bias correction applied to the TCR pairs. In a later analysis, false discovery rates were estimated by permuting HLA or CMV assignments 20 times. In a later analysis, co-occurring TCRs were grouped with DBSCAN, and TCRdist sequence similarity was added when clustering was performed within HLA-allele-positive subsets. Repertoires with fewer than 30,000 or more than 120,000 public chains were left out of co-occurrence clustering, as were a handful of repertoires with anomalous nucleotide sharing. TCRdb holds this immuneACCESS table with in-frame rearrangements only. Some clones are missing; in checked studies, unresolved V genes explain under half, and the rest has no known cause. The V and J calls and clone size are taken from that table; D and trimming were inferred from the DNA. The sample table records about 140,000 clones; roughly four fifths of these occur just once. 1.5% to 2.5% of the sample belongs to the ten largest clones.

The V gene is TRBV28 and the J gene is TRBJ2-2; a weak D assignment points to TRBD1 (6 bases agree). This receptor was identified in a woman aged 40 to 55 in good health and CMV-seronegative. Sample: PBMCs. DNA sequence: TGTGCCAGCAGTTTCGGATCAGGGGTGGGCGCCGGGGAGCTGTTTTTT. It codes for CASSFGSGVGAGELFF.